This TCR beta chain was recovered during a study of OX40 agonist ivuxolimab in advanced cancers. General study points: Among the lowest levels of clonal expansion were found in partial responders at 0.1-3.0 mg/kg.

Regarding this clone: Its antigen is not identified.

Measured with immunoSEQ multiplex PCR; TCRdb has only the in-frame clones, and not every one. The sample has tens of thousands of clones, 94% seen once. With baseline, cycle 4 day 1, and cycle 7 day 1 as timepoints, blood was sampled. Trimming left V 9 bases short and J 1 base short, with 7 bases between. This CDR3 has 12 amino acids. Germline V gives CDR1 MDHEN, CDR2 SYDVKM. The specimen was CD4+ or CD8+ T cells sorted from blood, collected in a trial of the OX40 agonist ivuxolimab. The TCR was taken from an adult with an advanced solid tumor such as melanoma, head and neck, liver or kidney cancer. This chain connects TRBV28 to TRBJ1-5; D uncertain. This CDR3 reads CARGLSNQPQHF. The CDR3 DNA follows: TGTGCCAGAGGACTAAGCAATCAGCCCCAGCATTTT. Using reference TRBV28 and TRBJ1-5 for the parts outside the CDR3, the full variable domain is DVKVTQSSRYLVKRTGEKVFLECVQDMDHENMFWYRQDPGLGLRLIYFSYDVKMKEKGDIPEGYSVSREKKERFSLILESASTNQTSMYLCARGLSNQPQHFGDGTRLSIL.